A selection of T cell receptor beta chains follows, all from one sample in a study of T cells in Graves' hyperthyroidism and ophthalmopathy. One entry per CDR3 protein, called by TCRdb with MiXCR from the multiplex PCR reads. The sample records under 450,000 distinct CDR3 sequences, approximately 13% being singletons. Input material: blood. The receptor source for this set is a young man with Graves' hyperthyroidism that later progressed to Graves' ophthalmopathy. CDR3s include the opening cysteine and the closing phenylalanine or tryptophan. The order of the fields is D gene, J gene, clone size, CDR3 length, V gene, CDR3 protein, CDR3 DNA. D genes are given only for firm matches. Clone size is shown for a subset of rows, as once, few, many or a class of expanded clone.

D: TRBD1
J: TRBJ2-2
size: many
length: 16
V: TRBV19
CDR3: CASSLPGTGNTGELFF
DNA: TGTGCCAGTAGTTTGCCGGGGACAGGGAACACCGGGGAGCTGTTTTTT

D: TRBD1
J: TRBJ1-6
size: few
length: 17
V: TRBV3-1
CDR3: CASSLRQGSSYNSPLHF
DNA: TGTGCCAGCAGCCTCCGACAGGGGAGCTCCTATAATTCACCCCTCCACTTT

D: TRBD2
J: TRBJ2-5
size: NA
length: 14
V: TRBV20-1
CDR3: CSSLPLRGDETQYF
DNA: TGCAGTTCTCTCCCGCTGCGGGGGGACGAGACCCAGTACTTC

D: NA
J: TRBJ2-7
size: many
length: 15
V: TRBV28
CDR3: CASSFLGEVGYEQYF
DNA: TGTGCCAGCAGTTTTTTAGGGGAAGTAGGGTACGAGCAGTACTTC

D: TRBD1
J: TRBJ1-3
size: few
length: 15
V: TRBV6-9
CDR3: CASTPDRAARNTIYF
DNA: TGTGCCAGCACCCCGGACAGGGCCGCCAGAAACACCATATATTTT

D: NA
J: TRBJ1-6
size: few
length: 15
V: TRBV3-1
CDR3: CASSQDYLSGSPLHF
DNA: TGTGCCAGCAGCCAAGATTACCTCTCCGGATCACCCCTCCACTTT

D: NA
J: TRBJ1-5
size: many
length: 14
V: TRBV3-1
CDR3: CASSQGQRYQPQHF
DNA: TGTGCCAGCAGCCAAGGTCAGCGTTATCAGCCCCAGCATTTT

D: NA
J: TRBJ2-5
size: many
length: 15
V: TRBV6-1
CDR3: CASSEEAGAWETQYF
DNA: TGTGCCAGCAGTGAAGAGGCAGGGGCCTGGGAGACCCAGTACTTC

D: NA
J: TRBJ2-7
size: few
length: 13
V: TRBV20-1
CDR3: CSATTGIAYEQYF
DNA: TGCAGTGCTACTACAGGGATCGCCTACGAGCAGTACTTC

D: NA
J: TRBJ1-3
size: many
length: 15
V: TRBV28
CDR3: CASTSAGSSGNTIYF
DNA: TGTGCCAGCACCTCAGCAGGATCCTCTGGAAACACCATATATTTT

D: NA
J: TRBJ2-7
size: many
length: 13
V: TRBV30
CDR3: CAWSDRVQYEQYF
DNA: TGTGCCTGGAGTGACAGGGTGCAATACGAGCAGTACTTC

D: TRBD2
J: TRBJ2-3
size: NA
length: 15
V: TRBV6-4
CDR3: CASSDPAGGIDTQYF
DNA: TGTGCCAGCAGTGACCCAGCGGGGGGCATAGATACGCAGTATTTT

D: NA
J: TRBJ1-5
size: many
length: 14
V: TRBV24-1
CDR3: CATSDGRPNQPQHF
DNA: TGTGCCACCAGTGATGGGAGGCCCAATCAGCCCCAGCATTTT

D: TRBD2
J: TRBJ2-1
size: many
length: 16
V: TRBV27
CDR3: CASSLLGAGGGNEQFF
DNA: TGTGCCAGCAGTTTATTGGGAGCGGGGGGAGGGAATGAGCAGTTCTTC

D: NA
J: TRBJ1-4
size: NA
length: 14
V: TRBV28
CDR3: CASSLGVGDEKLFF
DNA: TGTGCCAGCAGTTTGGGAGTGGGGGATGAAAAACTGTTTTTT

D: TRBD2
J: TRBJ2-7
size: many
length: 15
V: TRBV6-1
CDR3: CASSVSGGPLYEQYF
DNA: TGTGCCAGCAGTGTTAGCGGGGGGCCCCTATACGAGCAGTACTTC

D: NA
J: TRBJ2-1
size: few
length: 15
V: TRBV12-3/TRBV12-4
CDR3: CASRAGQWIDNEQFF
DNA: TGTGCCAGCAGGGCGGGACAGTGGATAGACAATGAGCAGTTCTTC

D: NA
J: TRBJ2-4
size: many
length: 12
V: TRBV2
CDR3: CASSVAKNIQYF
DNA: TGTGCCAGCAGTGTTGCCAAAAACATTCAGTACTTC